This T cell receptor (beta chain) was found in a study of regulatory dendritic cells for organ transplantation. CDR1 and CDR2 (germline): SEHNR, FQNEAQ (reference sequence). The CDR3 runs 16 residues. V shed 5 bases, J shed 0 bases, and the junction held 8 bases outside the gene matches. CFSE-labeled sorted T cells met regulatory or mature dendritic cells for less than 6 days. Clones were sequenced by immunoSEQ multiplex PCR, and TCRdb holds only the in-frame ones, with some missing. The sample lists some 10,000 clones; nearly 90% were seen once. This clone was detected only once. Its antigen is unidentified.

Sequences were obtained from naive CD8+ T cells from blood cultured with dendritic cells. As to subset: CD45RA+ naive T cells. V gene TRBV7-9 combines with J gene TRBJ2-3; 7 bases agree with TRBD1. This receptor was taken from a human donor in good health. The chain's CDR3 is CASSPAGGKSTDTQYF. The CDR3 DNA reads TGTGCCAGCAGCCCGGCAGGGGGAAAAAGCACAGATACGCAGTATTTT.